This T cell receptor (beta chain) was documented in a study of CD8+ T cells in alopecia areata. V was pared by 3 bases and J by 2 bases, with 7 bases of the junction left unmatched. Germline V CDR1 and CDR2: LGHNA, YNFKEQ. The CDR3 covers 15 residues. This clone showed up just a few times. Its target is not known. General study results and limits: Sequence data from scalp samples additionally include resident alphabeta T cells of normal skin.

Isolated RNA was reverse transcribed into cDNA used as the sequencing template. Assay: immunoSEQ multiplex PCR; the TCRdb copy retains only in-frame clones and omits some. The sample records about 200,000 clones, more than 50% being singletons. V is TRBV4-2 and J is TRBJ2-7, with TRBD1 identical over 7 bases. This sequence originates from a human donor in good health. The sequenced material came from CD8+ T cells sorted from blood. CDR3 sequence (DNA): TGTGCCAGCAGCCAGAACGACAGGGACCCCTACGAGCAGTACTTC. Its translation is CASSQNDRDPYEQYF.